This TCR beta chain was identified in a study of CD8 T cells in Susac syndrome. RNA in amounts of roughly 0.5 to 1 ug was reverse transcribed with random hexamers. TCR beta CDR3 was amplified by immunoSEQ multiplex PCR. This amplification extended across 54 Vbeta and 13 Jbeta segments. TCRdb called the immunoSEQ multiplex PCR reads again in MiXCR, with one record for every CDR3 protein. The table includes around 180,000 distinct CDR3 sequences, 90% to 95% detected once. The authors carried out high-throughput sequencing of TCR beta. They applied it to CD8+ and CD4+ T cells obtained from blood. Patients with stable or active relapsing-remitting disease, all of them treatment-naive, made up the multiple sclerosis controls. TEMRA cells were FACS-enriched, unlike CD8+ and CD4+ T cells, which were negatively isolated. The sequencing sample was made of CD8+ T cells from PBMCs. This sequence originates from a human donor with multiple sclerosis.

This CDR3 reads CSVDDGVGNEQFF. DNA of the CDR3: TGCAGCGTTGATGATGGGGTTGGGAATGAGCAGTTCTTC. The chain recombines TRBV29-1 with TRBJ2-1; no clear D gene. Looked up from germline, CDR1 is SQVTM and CDR2 is ANQGSEA. Trimming took off 3 bases at V and 7 bases at J, with 13 bases between the two ends. The CDR3 is made up of 13 amino acids.